This passage covers 27 T cell receptor beta chains from one sample sequenced in a study of blood T cell repertoires in COVID-19. Using immunoSEQ multiplex PCR, the repertoire was profiled, and TCRdb retains in-frame clones only, with some absent. The sample lists approximately 300,000 clones, 75% to 90% occurring once. Sequencing was performed on peripheral blood. The receptor source for this set is a middle-aged woman with acute or convalescent COVID-19.

The chain recombines TRBV2 with TRBJ2-7, with 11 bases fitting TRBD1. The CDR3 is 16 residues long. The V gene's germline CDR1 is SNHLY and CDR2 FYNNEI. V shed 6 bases, J shed 7 bases, and the junction held 14 bases outside the gene matches. The CDR3 coding sequence is TGTGCCAGCAGCGACCCGATGGGACAGGGGGTAGGGGAGCAGTACGTC. Translating gives CASSDPMGQGVGEQYV.

The rearrangement links TRBV27 to TRBJ1-2; the D gene is possibly TRBD1 (6 bases). CDR3 length: 15 residues. Germline CDR1 and CDR2: MNHEY and SMNVEV (reference sequence). Deletions cut 4 bases from V and 3 bases from J, with 15 bases between. The CDR3 loop is CASSSAGAEDYGYTF. DNA for the CDR3: TGTGCCAGCAGTTCCGCAGGGGCCGAGGACTATGGCTACACCTTC.

The V gene is TRBV5-4, the J gene TRBJ2-1, with D perhaps matching TRBD1 (6 bases). V gave up 0 bases and J gave up 2 bases, with 12 bases separating them. Looked up from germline, CDR1 is SGHNT and CDR2 is YYREEE (reference sequence). The CDR3 is 16 amino acids. The CDR3 region has the DNA TGTGCCAGCAGCTTGGATCCAGGGGCCCCCTACAATGAGCAGTTCTTC. Protein: CASSLDPGAPYNEQFF.

The rearrangement links TRBV2 to TRBJ1-2, with 10 positions matching TRBD1. The CDR3 length is 13 residues. From germline, CDR1 is SNHLY and CDR2 FYNNEI. The J segment lost 0 bases and the V segment lost 8 bases, leaving 0 bases of the junction unmatched. CDR3 amino acids: CASGQGANYGYTF. The CDR3, as DNA: TGTGCCAGCGGACAGGGGGCTAACTATGGCTACACCTTC.

This clone was counted only a few times. This sequence joins TRBV30 and TRBJ1-2; no definite D call. CDR1 is GTSNPN and CDR2 is SVGIG in the germline V gene (reference sequence). V lost 0 bases and J lost 7, with 15 bases in between. The CDR3 consists of 14 residues. The DNA for the CDR3 is TGTGCCTGGAGTGTAGGCGGGGTTAGTGGTGGCTACACCTTC. As protein: CAWSVGGVSGGYTF.

This chain connects TRBV11-2 to TRBJ1-2; D possibly corresponds to TRBD1 (6 bases). Per germline, CDR1 SGHAT and CDR2 FQNNGV. This CDR3 is 11 amino acids long. Trimming left V 7 bases short and J 7 bases short, with 10 bases between. The DNA for the CDR3 is TGTGCCAGCACCCAGGGGACTGGCTACACCTTC. Protein: CASTQGTGYTF.

The CDR3 reads CASRETVDEKAFF. Here the CDR3 DNA reads TGTGCCAGTAGGGAAACAGTCGACGAGAAAGCTTTCTTT. This sequence joins TRBV19 and TRBJ1-1; no firm D call. V was clipped by 6 bases and J by 9 bases, with 17 bases between them. The CDR3 extends over 13 amino acids. The germline V gene encodes CDR1 LNHDA and CDR2 SQIVND (reference sequence).

The chain uses TRBV5-6 and TRBJ1-4; perhaps TRBD1 as D (5 bases). Germline-derived CDR1 and CDR2 are SGHDT and YYEEEE. Trimming took off 5 bases at V and 6 bases at J, with 17 bases between the two ends. This CDR3 has 15 amino acids. The CDR3 region is CASRAPWGSDEKLFF. As DNA, the CDR3 is TGTGCCAGCAGGGCGCCGTGGGGCAGCGATGAAAAACTGTTTTTT.

This rearrangement joins TRBV6-6 to TRBJ2-1; TRBD2 matches 10 bases. V shed 5 bases, J shed 0 bases, and the junction held 10 bases outside the gene matches. Germline lookup yields CDR1 MNHNY and CDR2 SVGAGI (reference sequence). The CDR3 loop spans 18 amino acids. In DNA, the CDR3 is TGTGCCAGCAGTCGATCGGGACTAGCGAGTAGCTCCTACAATGAGCAGTTCTTC. Translation: CASSRSGLASSSYNEQFF.

The chain has TRBV28 and TRBJ1-3, with TRBD1 matching over 9 bases. The CDR3 contains 15 residues. In germline, CDR1 is MDHEN, CDR2 SYDVKM. V shed 8 bases and J 3 bases; nucleotides not matched to a gene: 8. CDR3 amino acids: CASLPPDRGGNTIYF. The CDR3, as DNA: TGTGCCAGCCTCCCCCCGGACAGGGGTGGAAACACCATATATTTT.

This rearrangement joins TRBV18 to TRBJ1-1; tentative D call: TRBD1 (6 bases). Germline V CDR1 and CDR2: KGHSH, LQKENI. With 1 base removed from V and 6 bases from J, the gap between germline ends came to 9 bases. This CDR3 contains 13 residues. The CDR3 reads CASSPLGAPEAFF. Here the CDR3 DNA reads TGTGCCAGCTCACCACTGGGGGCCCCTGAAGCTTTCTTT.

The J gene is TRBJ2-7, the V gene TRBV2; 11 nucleotides match TRBD2. Germline V gene sequence: CDR1 SNHLY, CDR2 FYNNEI. The V gene end was trimmed by 7 bases and the J gene end by 5 bases; junction bases not matched to a gene: 10. The CDR3 covers 15 residues. The CDR3 DNA follows: TGTGCCAGCATTAGCGGGGGGGCCGGATCTCACGAGCAGTACGTC. It specifies CASISGGAGSHEQYV.

The rearrangement joins TRBV5-1 to TRBJ1-1; the D gene is possibly TRBD1 (5 bases). Looked up from germline, CDR1 is SGHRS and CDR2 is YFSETQ. This CDR3 is built from 14 residues. V shed 5 bases and J shed 3 bases, with 14 bases lying between them. The DNA of the CDR3 is TGCGCCAGCAGATTTGCATGGGGGGACACTGAAGCTTTCTTT. Its translation is CASRFAWGDTEAFF. The full variable domain, its missing parts supplied by reference TRBV5-1 and TRBJ1-1, is KAGVTQTPRYLIKTRGQQVTLSCSPISGHRSVSWYQQTPGQGLQFLFEYFSETQRNKGNFPGRFSGRQFSNSRSEMNVSTLELGDSALYLCASRFAWGDTEAFFGQGTRLTVV.

The gene calls are TRBV5-4 and TRBJ1-4, with D maybe TRBD1 (6 bases). From germline, CDR1 is SGHNT and CDR2 YYREEE (reference sequence). The V end was cut by 5 bases, the J end by 4 bases, with 12 bases between. The CDR3 is 14 amino acids. The CDR3 loop reads CASSPDRINEKLFF. The CDR3 DNA reads as TGTGCCAGCAGTCCGGACAGAATTAATGAAAAACTGTTTTTT.

This clone showed up just once. The V gene is TRBV19, the J gene TRBJ1-5; D is undetermined. This CDR3 has 15 amino acids. Trimming shortened V by 9 bases and J by 0 bases, and 15 bases separated the two germline ends. Germline V CDR1 and CDR2: LNHDA, SQIVND (reference sequence). The CDR3 spells CASLEIGDSNQPQHF. In DNA form, the CDR3 reads TGTGCCAGCCTAGAGATCGGCGATAGCAATCAGCCCCAGCATTTT. The full variable domain, its missing parts supplied by reference TRBV19 and TRBJ1-5, is DGGITQSPKYLFRKEGQNVTLSCEQNLNHDAMYWYRQDPGQGLRLIYYSQIVNDFQKGDIAEGYSVSREKKESFPLTVTSAQKNPTAFYLCASLEIGDSNQPQHFGDGTRLSIL.

The gene calls are TRBV12-5 and TRBJ2-7; no clear D gene. In germline, CDR1 is LGHNT, CDR2 FRNRAP. This CDR3 region has 11 residues. V gave up 5 bases and J gave up 3 bases, with 5 bases separating them. The CDR3 spells CASGLGYEQYV. In DNA, the CDR3 is TGTGCTAGTGGTCTCGGCTACGAGCAGTACGTC.

V usage is TRBV7-6 and J usage is TRBJ2-5; 8 bases fit TRBD1. CDR3 length: 15 amino acids. Trimming removed 1 base from V and 5 bases from J; junction bases left unmatched: 6. Germline V lookup: CDR1 SGHVS, CDR2 FNYEAQ. The CDR3 loop is CASSLGQGAGETQYF. CDR3 coding DNA: TGTGCCAGCAGCTTAGGGCAGGGGGCTGGGGAGACCCAGTACTTC.

The chain is built from TRBV7-6 and TRBJ1-1, with 8 bases lining up with TRBD1. This CDR3 region has 13 residues. The germline V gene encodes CDR1 SGHVS and CDR2 FNYEAQ. V was clipped by 5 bases and J by 5 bases; unmatched bases: 4. The CDR3, as DNA: TGTGCCAGCAGCACACAGGGGGGGACTGAAGCTTTCTTT. Translating gives CASSTQGGTEAFF.

This chain links TRBV19 with TRBJ1-2, with TRBD1 identical over 10 bases. Losses at the gene ends were 7 bases for V and 2 bases for J; bases not matched to a gene: 7. Per the germline V gene, CDR1 is LNHDA and CDR2 is SQIVND (reference sequence). The CDR3 length is 15 residues. As DNA, the CDR3 is TGTGCCAGTACTATCGGACAGGGGGGAAACTATGGCTACACCTTC. It encodes CASTIGQGGNYGYTF.

This chain connects TRBV5-1 to TRBJ2-1; 9 nucleotides agree with TRBD1. CDR1 SGHRS and CDR2 YFSETQ come from the germline V gene. There are 14 residues in the CDR3. Trimming removed 0 bases from V and 10 bases from J; junction bases left unmatched: 5. The CDR3 coding sequence is TGCGCCAGCAGCTTGGGACAGGGGGTGTGGGAGCAGTTCTTC. Amino acid sequence: CASSLGQGVWEQFF.

The V gene is TRBV29-1, the J gene TRBJ2-4; D might be TRBD1 (6 bases). The CDR3 loop spans 13 amino acids. Germline-derived CDR1 and CDR2 are SQVTM and ANQGSEA. Trimming took off 4 bases at V and 5 bases at J, with 12 bases between the two ends. The CDR3 here is CSVVADSQNIQYF. CDR3 nucleotides: TGCAGCGTTGTCGCGGACAGTCAAAACATTCAGTACTTC.

This chain joins TRBV3-1 (or the pseudogene TRBV3-2) and TRBJ1-6, with 7 bases that match TRBD1. The CDR3 extends over 15 amino acids. With 4 bases clipped from V and 4 bases from J, the junction kept 4 bases outside the gene matches. Germline V CDR1 and CDR2: LGHDT, YNNKEL (reference sequence). The CDR3 protein is CASSRTGSYNSPLHF. For the CDR3, the DNA is TGTGCCAGCAGCCGGACAGGAAGTTATAATTCACCCCTCCACTTT.

The chain employs TRBV7-6 and TRBJ2-5; TRBD1 agrees at 9 bases. The CDR3 runs 15 residues. Trimming cost V 5 bases and J 9 bases; bases outside gene matches: 13. Germline V gives CDR1 SGHVS, CDR2 FNYEAQ. The CDR3 DNA sequence: TGTGCCAGCAGCCATCCGGGACAGGGTGGGGGGTCCCAGTACTTC. As protein: CASSHPGQGGGSQYF. The full variable domain, in which reference TRBV7-6 and TRBJ2-5 provide the parts outside the CDR3, is GAGVSQSPRYKVTKRGQDVALRCDPISGHVSLYWYRQALGQGPEFLTYFNYEAQQDKSGLPNDRFSAERPEGSISTLTIQRTEQRDSAMYRCASSHPGQGGGSQYFGPGTRLLVL.

This CDR3 is CASSPGHQETQYF. In DNA form, the CDR3 reads TGTGCCAGCTCACCAGGCCACCAAGAGACCCAGTACTTC. V is TRBV18 and J is TRBJ2-5; unclear D gene. V lost 2 bases to trimming and J lost 0 bases, with 4 bases between them. This CDR3 contains 13 residues. Germline loops: CDR1 KGHSH, CDR2 LQKENI.

The gene calls are TRBV19 and TRBJ1-1, with D uncertain. Looked up from germline, CDR1 is LNHDA and CDR2 is SQIVND (reference sequence). CDR3 length: 15 amino acids. Trimming stripped 9 bases from V and 1 base from J, with 18 bases between. CDR3 bases: TGTGCCAGCTCGGAGGGTGGGTGGGGGAACACTGAAGCTTTCTTT. This codes for CASSEGGWGNTEAFF.

The rearrangement uses TRBV25-1 and TRBJ2-2; tentatively, D is TRBD1 (5 bases). The V end lost 4 bases, the J end lost 4 bases, and 19 bases lay between the germline ends. The germline gives CDR1 MGHDK, CDR2 SYGVNS. The CDR3 length is 17 residues. The CDR3: CASSALYETDFTGELFF. In DNA, the CDR3 is TGTGCCAGCAGTGCCCTATACGAGACAGATTTCACCGGGGAGCTGTTTTTT.

The V gene is TRBV5-1, the J gene TRBJ2-3, with 8 bases identical to TRBD2. V shed 6 bases and J 4 bases; nucleotides not matched to a gene: 7. There are 14 residues in the CDR3. Germline CDR1 SGHRS, CDR2 YFSETQ. CDR3 region: CASNSGGGADTQYF. CDR3 bases: TGCGCCAGCAATTCGGGAGGGGGGGCAGATACGCAGTATTTT.